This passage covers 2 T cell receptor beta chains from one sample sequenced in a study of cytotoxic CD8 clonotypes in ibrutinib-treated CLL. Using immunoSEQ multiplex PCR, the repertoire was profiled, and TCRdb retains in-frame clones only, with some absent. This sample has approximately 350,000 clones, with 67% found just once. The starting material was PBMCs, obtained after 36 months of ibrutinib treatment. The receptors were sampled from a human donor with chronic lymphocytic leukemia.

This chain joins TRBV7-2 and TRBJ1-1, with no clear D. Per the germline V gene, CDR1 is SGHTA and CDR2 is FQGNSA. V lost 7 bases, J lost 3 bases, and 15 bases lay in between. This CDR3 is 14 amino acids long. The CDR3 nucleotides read TGTGCCAGCACGTCCTTTTTGGCGGACACTGAAGCTTTCTTT. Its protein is CASTSFLADTEAFF.

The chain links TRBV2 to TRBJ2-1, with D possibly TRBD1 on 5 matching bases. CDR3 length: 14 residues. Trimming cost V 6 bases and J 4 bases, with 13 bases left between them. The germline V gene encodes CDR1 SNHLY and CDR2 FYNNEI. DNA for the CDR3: TGTGCCAGCAGAGTCAGGGCCGCGTACAATGAGCAGTTCTTC. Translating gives CASRVRAAYNEQFF.